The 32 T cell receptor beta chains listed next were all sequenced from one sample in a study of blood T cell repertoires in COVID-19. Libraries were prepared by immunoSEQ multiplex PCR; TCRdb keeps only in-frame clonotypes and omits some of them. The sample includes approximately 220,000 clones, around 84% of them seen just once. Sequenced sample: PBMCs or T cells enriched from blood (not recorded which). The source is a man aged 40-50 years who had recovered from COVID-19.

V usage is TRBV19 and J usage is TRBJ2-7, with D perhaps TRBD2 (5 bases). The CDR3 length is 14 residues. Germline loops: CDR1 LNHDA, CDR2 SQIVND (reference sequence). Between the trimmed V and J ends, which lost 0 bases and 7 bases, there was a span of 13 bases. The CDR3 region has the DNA TGTGCCAGTAGTATAGACGCCCTGCCGGGAGAGCAGTACTTC. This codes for CASSIDALPGEQYF.

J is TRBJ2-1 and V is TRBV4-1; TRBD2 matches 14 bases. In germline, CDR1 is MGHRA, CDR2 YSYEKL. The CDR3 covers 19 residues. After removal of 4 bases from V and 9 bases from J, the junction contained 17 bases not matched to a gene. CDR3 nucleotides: TGCGCCAGCAGCCTACGTCCCGGGACTAGCGGGAGTAGTCGAATTGAGCAGTTCTTC. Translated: CASSLRPGTSGSSRIEQFF.

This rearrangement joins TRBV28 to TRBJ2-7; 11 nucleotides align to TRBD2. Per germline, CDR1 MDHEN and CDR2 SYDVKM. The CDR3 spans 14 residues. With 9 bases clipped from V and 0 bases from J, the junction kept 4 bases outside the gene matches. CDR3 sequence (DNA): TGTGCCAGTACGGGACTAGCGGTCTCCTACGAGCAGTACTTC. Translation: CASTGLAVSYEQYF.

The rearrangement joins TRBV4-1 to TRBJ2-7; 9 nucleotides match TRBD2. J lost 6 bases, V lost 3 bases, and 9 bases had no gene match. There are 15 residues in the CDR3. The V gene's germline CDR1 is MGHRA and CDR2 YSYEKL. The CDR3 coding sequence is TGCGCCAGCAGCCAGCATAGCGGGAGAAGCCGCGAGCAGTACTTC. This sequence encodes CASSQHSGRSREQYF.

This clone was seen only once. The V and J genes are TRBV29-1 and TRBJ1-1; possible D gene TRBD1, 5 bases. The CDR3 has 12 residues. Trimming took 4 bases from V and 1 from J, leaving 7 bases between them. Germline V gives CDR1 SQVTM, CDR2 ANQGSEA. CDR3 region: CSVGQKNTEAFF. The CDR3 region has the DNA TGCAGCGTTGGACAGAAGAACACTGAAGCTTTCTTT.

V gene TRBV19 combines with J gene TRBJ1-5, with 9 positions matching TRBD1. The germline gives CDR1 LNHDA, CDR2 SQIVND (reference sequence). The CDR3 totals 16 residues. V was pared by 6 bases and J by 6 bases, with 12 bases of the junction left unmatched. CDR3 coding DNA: TGTGCCAGTAGCCCTTCAGGGACAGGGAAGACTCAGCCCCAGCATTTT. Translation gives CASSPSGTGKTQPQHF.

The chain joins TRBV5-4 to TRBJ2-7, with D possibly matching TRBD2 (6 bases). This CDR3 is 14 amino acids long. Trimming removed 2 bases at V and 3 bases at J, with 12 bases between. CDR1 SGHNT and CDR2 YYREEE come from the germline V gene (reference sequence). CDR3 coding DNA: TGTGCCAGCAGCTTACCGGGGGAACGCTACGAGCAGTACTTC. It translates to CASSLPGERYEQYF.

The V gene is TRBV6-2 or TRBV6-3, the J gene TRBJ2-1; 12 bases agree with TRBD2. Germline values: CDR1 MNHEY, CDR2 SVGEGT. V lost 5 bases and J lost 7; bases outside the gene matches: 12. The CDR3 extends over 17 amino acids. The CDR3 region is CASSDPRTSGAGNEQFF. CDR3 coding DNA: TGTGCCAGCAGTGACCCCCGGACTAGCGGGGCGGGGAATGAGCAGTTCTTC.

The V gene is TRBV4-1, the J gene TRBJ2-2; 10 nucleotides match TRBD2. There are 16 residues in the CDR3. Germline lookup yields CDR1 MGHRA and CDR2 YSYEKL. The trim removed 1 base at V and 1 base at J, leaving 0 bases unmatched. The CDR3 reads CASSQASGRNTGELFF. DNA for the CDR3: TGCGCCAGCAGCCAAGCTAGCGGGAGGAACACCGGGGAGCTGTTTTTT.

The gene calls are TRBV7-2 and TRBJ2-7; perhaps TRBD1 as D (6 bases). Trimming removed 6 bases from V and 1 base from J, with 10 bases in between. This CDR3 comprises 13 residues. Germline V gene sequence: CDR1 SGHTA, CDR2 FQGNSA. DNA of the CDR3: TGTGCCAGCAGACTGACAGGTTCCTACGAGCAGTACTTC. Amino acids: CASRLTGSYEQYF.

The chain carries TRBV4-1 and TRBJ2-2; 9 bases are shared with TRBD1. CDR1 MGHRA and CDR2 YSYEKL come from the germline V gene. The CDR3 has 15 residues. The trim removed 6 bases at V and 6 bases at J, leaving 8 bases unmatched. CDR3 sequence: CASSRTGDLAGELFF. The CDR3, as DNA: TGCGCCAGCAGTCGGACAGGGGATTTGGCCGGGGAGCTGTTTTTT.

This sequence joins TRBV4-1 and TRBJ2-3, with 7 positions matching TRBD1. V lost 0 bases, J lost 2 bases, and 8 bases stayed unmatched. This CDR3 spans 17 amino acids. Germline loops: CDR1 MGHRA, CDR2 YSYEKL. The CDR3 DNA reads TGCGCCAGCAGCCAAGACGGTACAGGGGCTTCCACAGATACGCAGTATTTT. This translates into CASSQDGTGASTDTQYF.

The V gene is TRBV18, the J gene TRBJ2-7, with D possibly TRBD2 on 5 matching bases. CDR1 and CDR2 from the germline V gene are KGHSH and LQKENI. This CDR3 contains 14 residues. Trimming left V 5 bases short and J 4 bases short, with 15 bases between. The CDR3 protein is CASSNIGRAYEQYF. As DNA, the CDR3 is TGTGCCAGCTCAAACATCGGGCGGGCATACGAGCAGTACTTC. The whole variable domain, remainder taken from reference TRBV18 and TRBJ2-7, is NAGVMQNPRHLVRRRGQEARLRCSPMKGHSHVYWYRQLPEEGLKFMVYLQKENIIDESGMPKERFSAEFPKEGPSILRIQQVVRGDSAAYFCASSNIGRAYEQYFGPGTRLTVT.

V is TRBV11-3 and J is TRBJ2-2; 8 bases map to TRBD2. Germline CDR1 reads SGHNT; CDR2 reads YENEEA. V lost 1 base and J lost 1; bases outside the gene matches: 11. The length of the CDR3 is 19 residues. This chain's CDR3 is CASSLARGVAGKNTGELFF. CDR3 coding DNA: TGTGCCAGCAGCTTAGCCCGGGGGGTAGCGGGGAAGAACACCGGGGAGCTGTTTTTT.

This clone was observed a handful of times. DNA for the CDR3: TGTGCCAGTATTTCTCCCGGGTCTCCGCTGGACGAGCAGTACTTC. This sequence encodes CASISPGSPLDEQYF. The rearrangement links TRBV19 to TRBJ2-7; no clear D gene. V was cut by 7 bases and J by 5 bases, with 21 bases left in between. This CDR3 is 15 amino acids long. From germline, CDR1 is LNHDA and CDR2 SQIVND (reference sequence).

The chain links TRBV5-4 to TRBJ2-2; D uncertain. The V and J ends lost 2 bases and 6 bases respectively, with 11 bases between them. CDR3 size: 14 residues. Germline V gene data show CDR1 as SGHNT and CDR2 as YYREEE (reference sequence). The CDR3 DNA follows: TGTGCCAGCAGCTTTTCAGGAAACCCCGGGGAGCTGTTTTTT. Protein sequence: CASSFSGNPGELFF. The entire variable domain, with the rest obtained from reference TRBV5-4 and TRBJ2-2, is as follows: ETGVTQSPTHLIKTRGQQVTLRCSSQSGHNTVSWYQQALGQGPQFIFQYYREEENGRGNFPPRFSGLQFPNYSSELNVNALELDDSALYLCASSFSGNPGELFFGEGSRLTVL.

CDR3 residues: CAISDWGGESIYQETQYF. The CDR3 coding sequence is TGTGCCATCAGTGATTGGGGGGGGGAATCTATTTACCAAGAGACCCAGTACTTC. The rearrangement uses TRBV10-3 and TRBJ2-5, with 7 bases identical to TRBD2. Trimming at V came to 3 bases and at J to 0 bases, leaving 13 bases not matched to a gene. The CDR3 totals 18 residues. Germline assignment: CDR1 ENHRY and CDR2 SYGVKD.

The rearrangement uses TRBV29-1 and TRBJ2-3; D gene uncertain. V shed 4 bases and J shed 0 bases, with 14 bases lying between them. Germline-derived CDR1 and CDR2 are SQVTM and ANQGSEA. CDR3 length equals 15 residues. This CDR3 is CSVGANSYSTDTQYF. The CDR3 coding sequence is TGCAGCGTTGGGGCTAACAGTTATAGCACAGATACGCAGTATTTT.

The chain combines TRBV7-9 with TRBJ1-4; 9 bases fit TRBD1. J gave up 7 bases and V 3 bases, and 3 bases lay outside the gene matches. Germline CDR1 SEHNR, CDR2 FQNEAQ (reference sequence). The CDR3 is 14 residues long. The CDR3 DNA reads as TGTGCCAGCAGCTTCACGGACAGGGGTGAAAAACTGTTTTTT. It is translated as CASSFTDRGEKLFF. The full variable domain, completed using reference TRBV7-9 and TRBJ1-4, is DTGVSQNPRHKITKRGQNVTFRCDPISEHNRLYWYRQTLGQGPEFLTYFQNEAQLEKSRLLSDRFSAERPKGSFSTLEIQRTEQGDSAMYLCASSFTDRGEKLFFGSGTQLSVL.

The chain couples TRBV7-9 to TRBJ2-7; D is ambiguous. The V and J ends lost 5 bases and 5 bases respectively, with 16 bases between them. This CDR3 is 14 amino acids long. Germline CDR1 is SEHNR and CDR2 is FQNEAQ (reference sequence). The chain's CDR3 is CASSIGPPSDEQYF. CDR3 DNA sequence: TGTGCCAGCAGCATCGGTCCTCCGAGCGACGAGCAGTACTTC.

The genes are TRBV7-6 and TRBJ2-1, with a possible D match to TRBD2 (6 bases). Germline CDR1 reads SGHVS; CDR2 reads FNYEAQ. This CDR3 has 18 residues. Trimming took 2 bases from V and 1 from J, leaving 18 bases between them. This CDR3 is CASSLMVEGRGSYNEQFF. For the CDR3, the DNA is TGTGCCAGCAGCTTAATGGTGGAGGGGCGCGGGTCCTACAATGAGCAGTTCTTC.

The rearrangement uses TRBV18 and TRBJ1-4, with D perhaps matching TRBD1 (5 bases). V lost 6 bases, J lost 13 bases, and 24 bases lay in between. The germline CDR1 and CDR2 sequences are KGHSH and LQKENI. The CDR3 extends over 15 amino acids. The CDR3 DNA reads TGTGCCAGCTCCCTCCCAGGACAAGCCGAGGGAGGACTGTTTTTT. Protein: CASSLPGQAEGGLFF.

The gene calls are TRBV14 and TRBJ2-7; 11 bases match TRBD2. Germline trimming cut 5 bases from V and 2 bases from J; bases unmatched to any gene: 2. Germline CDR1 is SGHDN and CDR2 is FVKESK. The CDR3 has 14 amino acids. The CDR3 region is CASSWGLAAYEQYF. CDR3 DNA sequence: TGTGCCAGCAGCTGGGGACTAGCGGCCTACGAGCAGTACTTC.

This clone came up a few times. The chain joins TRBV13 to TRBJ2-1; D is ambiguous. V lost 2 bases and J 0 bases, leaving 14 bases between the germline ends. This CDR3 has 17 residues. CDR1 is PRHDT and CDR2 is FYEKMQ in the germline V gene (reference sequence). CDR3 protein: CASSLRLTQDSYNEQFF. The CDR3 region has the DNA TGTGCCAGCAGCTTACGGTTAACCCAGGACTCCTACAATGAGCAGTTCTTC.

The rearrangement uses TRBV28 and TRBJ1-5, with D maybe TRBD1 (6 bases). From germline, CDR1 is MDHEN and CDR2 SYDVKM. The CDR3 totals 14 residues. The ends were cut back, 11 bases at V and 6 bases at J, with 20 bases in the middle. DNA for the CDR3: TGTGCCTCAAGTTGGGGGGGCGCGGGTCAGCCCCAGCATTTT. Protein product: CASSWGGAGQPQHF.

The CDR3 loop reads CASSKFGQGRNQPQHF. DNA of the CDR3: TGTGCCAGCAGCAAGTTCGGACAGGGAAGGAATCAGCCCCAGCATTTT. The chain carries TRBV21-1 and TRBJ1-5; the D call TRBD1 from the table was never checked on the DNA. TRBV21-1 is a recognized pseudogene. The CDR3 length is 16 residues.

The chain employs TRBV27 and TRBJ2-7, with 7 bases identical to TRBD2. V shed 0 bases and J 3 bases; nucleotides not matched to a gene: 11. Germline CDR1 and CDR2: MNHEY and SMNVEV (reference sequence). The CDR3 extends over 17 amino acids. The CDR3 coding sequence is TGTGCCAGCAGTTTATCGATCAGACAGCGGGATCTCTACGAGCAGTACTTC. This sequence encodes CASSLSIRQRDLYEQYF.

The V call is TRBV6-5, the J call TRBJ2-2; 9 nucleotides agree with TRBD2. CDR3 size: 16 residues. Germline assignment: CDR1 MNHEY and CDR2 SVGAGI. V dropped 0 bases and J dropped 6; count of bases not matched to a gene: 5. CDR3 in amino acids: CASSYSVAGVAGELFF. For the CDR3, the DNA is TGTGCCAGCAGTTACTCGGTAGCGGGAGTGGCCGGGGAGCTGTTTTTT.

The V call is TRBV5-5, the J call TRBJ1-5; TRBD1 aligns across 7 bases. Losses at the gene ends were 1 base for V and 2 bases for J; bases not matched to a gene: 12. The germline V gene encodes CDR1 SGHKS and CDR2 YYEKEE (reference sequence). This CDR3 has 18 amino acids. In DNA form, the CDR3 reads TGTGCCAGCAGCTTGAAACCTTCGACAGGGTTTGGCAATCAGCCCCAGCATTTT. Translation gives CASSLKPSTGFGNQPQHF.

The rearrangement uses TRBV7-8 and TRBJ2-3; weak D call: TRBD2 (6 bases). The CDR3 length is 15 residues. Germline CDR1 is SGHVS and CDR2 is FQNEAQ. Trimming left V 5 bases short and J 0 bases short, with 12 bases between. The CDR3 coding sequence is TGTGCCAGCAGCCGTCCGAGCGGGAGCACAGATACGCAGTATTTT. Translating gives CASSRPSGSTDTQYF.

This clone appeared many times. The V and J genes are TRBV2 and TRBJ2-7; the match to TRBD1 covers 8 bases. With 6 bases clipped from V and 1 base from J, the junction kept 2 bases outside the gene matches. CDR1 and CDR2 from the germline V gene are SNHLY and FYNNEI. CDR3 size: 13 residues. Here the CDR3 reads CASSDRGSYEQYF. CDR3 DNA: TGTGCCAGCAGCGACAGGGGTTCCTACGAGCAGTACTTC.

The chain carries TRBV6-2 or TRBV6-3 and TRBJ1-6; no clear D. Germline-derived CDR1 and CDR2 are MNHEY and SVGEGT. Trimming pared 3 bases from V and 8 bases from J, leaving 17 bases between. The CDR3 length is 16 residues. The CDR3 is CASSYSRDPADSPLHF. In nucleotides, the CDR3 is TGTGCCAGCAGTTATTCTCGCGACCCAGCGGATTCACCCCTCCACTTT.